The rows below give T cell receptor beta chains drawn from one sample of a study of OX40 agonist ivuxolimab in advanced cancers. Some clones are missing from TCRdb's copy, which holds only in-frame ones; the method was immunoSEQ multiplex PCR. The table shows 45,000 to 50,000 clones, with roughly 90% occurring only once. The sample here was CD4+ or CD8+ T cells sorted from blood, taken in a trial of the OX40 agonist ivuxolimab. Receptors were obtained from an adult with an advanced solid tumor such as melanoma, head and neck, liver or kidney cancer. Each CDR3 is given with its conserved first and last residue. Fields, in order: CDR3 protein, V gene, CDR3 length.

CDR3: CASGSRGLRTGELFF
V: TRBV14
length: 15

CDR3: CASSPTGGYTGELFF
V: TRBV9
length: 15

CDR3: CASSYSMNTEAFF
V: TRBV6-5
length: 13

CDR3: CASSSQGEPYGYTF
V: TRBV7-2
length: 14

CDR3: CASSGLATPYNEQFF
V: TRBV18
length: 15

CDR3: CASSLETGVTGELFF
V: TRBV5-4
length: 15

CDR3: CASSQDAPAGSNSPLHF
V: TRBV5-5
length: 17

CDR3: CASSLAQPAGLVYTF
V: TRBV5-1
length: 15

CDR3: CASSLVGGDNQPQHF
V: TRBV7-2
length: 15

CDR3: CASSLSRDRSHEQYF
V: TRBV4-2
length: 15

CDR3: CASSLECEDSNQPQHF
V: TRBV21-1
length: 16

CDR3: CASNLAGIYEQYF
V: TRBV6-6
length: 13

CDR3: CASSDGDRGEQYF
V: TRBV6-4
length: 13

CDR3: CAISPTVYEQYF
V: TRBV10-3
length: 12

CDR3: CASSQLAGGNEQFF
V: TRBV4-3
length: 14

CDR3: CASPQGQLTEAFF
V: TRBV6-5
length: 13

CDR3: CASSDGRAGYDDGYTF
V: TRBV6-4
length: 16

CDR3: CASSYTFSGNTEAFF
V: TRBV6-5
length: 15

CDR3: CASSSTGYNEQFF
V: TRBV7-3
length: 13

CDR3: CASSIIGNTGELFF
V: TRBV19
length: 14

CDR3: CASSWDFTYEQYF
V: TRBV5-5
length: 13

CDR3: CASSVDQGEAAFF
V: TRBV9
length: 13

CDR3: CASSIGRSPLHF
V: TRBV9
length: 12

CDR3: CASSVVLPSGSGELFF
V: TRBV9
length: 16

CDR3: CASSAMTDFKAFF
V: TRBV19
length: 13

CDR3: CASSLSLIGGEQETQYF
V: TRBV27
length: 17

CDR3: CASSKGGDSQFF
V: TRBV27
length: 12

CDR3: CASSVTGGEETQYF
V: TRBV19
length: 14

CDR3: CAIRGQGYQPQHF
V: TRBV10-3
length: 13

CDR3: CASSDLNGIQGETQYF
V: TRBV2
length: 16

CDR3: CASSLQVNYEQYF
V: TRBV27
length: 13

CDR3: CASRGFDGNTEAFF
V: TRBV27
length: 14

CDR3: CASSLYWGGNQPQHF
V: TRBV7-2
length: 15

CDR3: CAWSVRGANEAFF
V: TRBV30
length: 13

CDR3: CAWSVGTGAFF
V: TRBV30
length: 11

CDR3: CASSIGTGPPLDEQFF
V: TRBV19
length: 16

CDR3: CASSRGQDSYNEQFF
V: TRBV27
length: 15

CDR3: CASSPSQGARYGYTF
V: TRBV4-3
length: 15

CDR3: CASSLKGLAGVYQETQYF
V: TRBV27
length: 18

CDR3: CASSPPPGRETQYF
V: TRBV18
length: 14